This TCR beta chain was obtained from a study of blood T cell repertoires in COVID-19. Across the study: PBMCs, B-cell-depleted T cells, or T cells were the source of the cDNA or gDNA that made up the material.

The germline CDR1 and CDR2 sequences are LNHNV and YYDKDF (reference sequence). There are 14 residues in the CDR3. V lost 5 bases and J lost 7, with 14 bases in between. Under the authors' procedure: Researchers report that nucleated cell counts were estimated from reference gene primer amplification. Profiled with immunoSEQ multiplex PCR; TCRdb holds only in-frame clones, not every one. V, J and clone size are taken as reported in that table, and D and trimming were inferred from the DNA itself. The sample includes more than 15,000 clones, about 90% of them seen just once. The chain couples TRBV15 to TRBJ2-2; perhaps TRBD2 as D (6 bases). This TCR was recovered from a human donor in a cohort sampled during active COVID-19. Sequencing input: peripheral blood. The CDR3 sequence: CATSRVGGIGELFF. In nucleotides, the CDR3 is TGTGCCACCAGCCGAGTCGGGGGTATCGGGGAGCTGTTTTTT. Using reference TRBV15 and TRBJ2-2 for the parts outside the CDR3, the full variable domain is DAMVIQNPRYQVTQFGKPVTLSCSQTLNHNVMYWYQQKSSQAPKLLFHYYDKDFNNEADTPDNFQSRRPNTSFCFLDIRSPGLGDTAMYLCATSRVGGIGELFFGEGSRLTVL.